Each of the 3 T cell receptor beta chains below was sequenced from the same sample in a study of regulatory T cells in long-lasting Graves disease. CDR3 regions were amplified by Arm-PCR using iRepertoire HTBI primers to build TCR beta libraries. TCRdb reanalysed the multiplex PCR reads using MiXCR and keeps one entry per CDR3 protein. This table has 350,000 to 500,000 distinct CDR3 sequences, 20% to 25% appearing once. Noted time point: persistent/refractory GD, antithyroid drugs over 5 years with positive TRAb. Construction of the TCR library relied on RNA isolated from PBMCs. Sample: peripheral blood mononuclear cells (PBMCs), taken when the disease was refractory, from a patient treated with antithyroid drugs. Source of these receptors: a female donor with Graves disease.

About this clonotype itself: A clone one base away is much larger, so this may be a read error. The V and J genes are TRBV10-3 and TRBJ1-2, with D possibly matching TRBD1 (5 bases). The CDR3 consists of 14 residues. Germline V gene sequence: CDR1 ENHRY, CDR2 SYGVKD. The CDR3 is CTISESEQVYGYTF. DNA for the CDR3: TGTACCATCAGTGAGTCCGAACAGGTCTATGGCTACACCTTC.

This clonotype has ten or more counts. The chain couples TRBV10-3 to TRBJ1-1; D uncertain. This CDR3 has 13 residues. V was pared by 0 bases and J by 5 bases, with 7 bases between. Germline CDR1 reads ENHRY; CDR2 reads SYGVKD. The chain's CDR3 is CAISESGPTEAFF. The CDR3 DNA follows: TGTGCCATCAGTGAGTCGGGCCCAACTGAAGCTTTCTTT.

This clonotype was detected a few times. The chain combines TRBV5-1 with TRBJ2-2; D is uncertain. The germline V and J ends were trimmed by 9 bases and 1 base, with 4 bases remaining between them. The length of the CDR3 is 11 residues. Germline V gene sequence: CDR1 SGHRS, CDR2 YFSETQ. CDR3 coding DNA: TGCGCCACCGGGAACACCGGGGAGCTGTTTTTT. This gives the protein CATGNTGELFF.